The 4 T cell receptor beta chains below all came from one sample that was sequenced in a study of blood T cell repertoires in COVID-19. The assay was immunoSEQ multiplex PCR, and TCRdb's table has in-frame clones only and misses some. The sample consists of about 98,000 clones, roughly 82% of them appearing once. Sequencing was performed on peripheral blood. The receptors here all came from a man older than 75 with acute or convalescent COVID-19.

This chain links TRBV7-9 with TRBJ2-7; D may be TRBD1 (6 bases). In germline, CDR1 is SEHNR, CDR2 FQNEAQ (reference sequence). V was shortened by 3 bases and J by 0 bases, with 12 bases between the two germline ends. The CDR3 contains 15 residues. The CDR3 sequence: CASSFAGGSSYEQYF. CDR3 coding DNA: TGTGCCAGCAGCTTTGCTGGGGGCAGCTCCTACGAGCAGTACTTC.

The CDR3 nucleotides read TGTGCCAGCAGTCCCATTGCAGGGTCAAACTATGGCTACACCTTC. Its translation is CASSPIAGSNYGYTF. The V and J genes are TRBV6-2 or TRBV6-3 and TRBJ1-2; possibly TRBD1 for D (5 bases). V was clipped by 5 bases and J by 2 bases, with 15 bases between them. CDR3 length: 15 amino acids. Germline V gene sequence: CDR1 MNHEY, CDR2 SVGEGT.

The chain carries TRBV28 and TRBJ2-1, with 9 bases matching TRBD1. Trimming cost V 6 bases and J 6 bases; bases outside gene matches: 6. The length of the CDR3 is 14 residues. From germline, CDR1 is MDHEN and CDR2 SYDVKM. CDR3 in amino acids: CASRRDRVINEQFF. CDR3 sequence (DNA): TGTGCCAGCAGGAGGGACAGGGTCATCAATGAGCAGTTCTTC.

Only one count was recorded for this clone. This chain connects TRBV27 to TRBJ2-1; 9 positions agree with TRBD2. The germline gives CDR1 MNHEY, CDR2 SMNVEV (reference sequence). The ends lost 2 bases at V and 3 bases at J; junction bases unmatched: 2. This CDR3 contains 15 residues. As DNA, the CDR3 is TGTGCCAGCAGTTTAGCTAGCGGGGTCTACAATGAGCAGTTCTTC. Translated, it gives CASSLASGVYNEQFF.